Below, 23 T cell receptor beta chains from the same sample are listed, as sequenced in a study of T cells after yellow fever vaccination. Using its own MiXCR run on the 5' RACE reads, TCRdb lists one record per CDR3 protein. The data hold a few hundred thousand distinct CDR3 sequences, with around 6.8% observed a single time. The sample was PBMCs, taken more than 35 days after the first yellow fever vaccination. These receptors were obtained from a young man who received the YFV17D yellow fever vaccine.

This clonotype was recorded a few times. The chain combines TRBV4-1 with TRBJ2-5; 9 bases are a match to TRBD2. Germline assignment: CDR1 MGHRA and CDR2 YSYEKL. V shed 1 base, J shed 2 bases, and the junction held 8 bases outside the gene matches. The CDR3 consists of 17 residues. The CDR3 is CASSQGLSAGGQETQYF. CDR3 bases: TGCGCCAGCAGCCAAGGCTTGTCTGCGGGGGGGCAAGAGACCCAGTACTTC.

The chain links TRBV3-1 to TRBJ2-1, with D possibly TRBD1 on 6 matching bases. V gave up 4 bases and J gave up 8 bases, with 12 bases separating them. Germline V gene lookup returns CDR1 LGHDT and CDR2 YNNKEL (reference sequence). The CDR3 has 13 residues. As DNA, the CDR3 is TGTGCCAGCAGCCCCGGACAGATCGATGAGCAGTTCTTC. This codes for CASSPGQIDEQFF.

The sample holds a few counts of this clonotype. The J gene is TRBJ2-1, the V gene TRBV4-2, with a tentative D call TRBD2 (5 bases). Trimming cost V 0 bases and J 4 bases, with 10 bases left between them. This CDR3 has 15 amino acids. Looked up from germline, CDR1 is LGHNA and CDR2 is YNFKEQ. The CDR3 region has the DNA TGTGCCAGCAGCCAAGATATCGGGGTATACAATGAGCAGTTCTTC. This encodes CASSQDIGVYNEQFF.

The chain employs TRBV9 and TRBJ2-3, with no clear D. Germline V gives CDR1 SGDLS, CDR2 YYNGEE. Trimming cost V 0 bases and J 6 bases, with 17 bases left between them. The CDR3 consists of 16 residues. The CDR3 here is CASSVDEASLGDTQYF. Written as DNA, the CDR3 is TGTGCCAGCAGCGTAGATGAGGCCAGCCTTGGGGATACGCAGTATTTT.

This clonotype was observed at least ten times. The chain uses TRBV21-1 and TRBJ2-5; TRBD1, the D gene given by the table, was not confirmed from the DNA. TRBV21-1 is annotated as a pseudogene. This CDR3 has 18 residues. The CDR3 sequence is CASSKERTGQGNQETQYF. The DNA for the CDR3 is TGTGCCAGCAGCAAAGAAAGGACAGGACAGGGTAACCAAGAGACCCAGTACTTC.

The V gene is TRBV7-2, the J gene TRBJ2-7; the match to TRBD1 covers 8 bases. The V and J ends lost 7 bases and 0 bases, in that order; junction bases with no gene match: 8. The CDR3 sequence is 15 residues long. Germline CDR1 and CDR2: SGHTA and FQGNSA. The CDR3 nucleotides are TGTGCCAGCAAAACAACAGGGGGGAGCTCCTACGAGCAGTACTTC. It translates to CASKTTGGSSYEQYF.

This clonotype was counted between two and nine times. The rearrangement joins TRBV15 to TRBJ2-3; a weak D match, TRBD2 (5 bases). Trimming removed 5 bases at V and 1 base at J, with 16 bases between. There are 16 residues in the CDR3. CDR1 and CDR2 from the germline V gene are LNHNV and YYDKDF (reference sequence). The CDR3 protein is CATSGEIRRGTDTQYF. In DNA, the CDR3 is TGTGCCACCAGCGGGGAGATTCGCCGGGGCACAGATACGCAGTATTTT.

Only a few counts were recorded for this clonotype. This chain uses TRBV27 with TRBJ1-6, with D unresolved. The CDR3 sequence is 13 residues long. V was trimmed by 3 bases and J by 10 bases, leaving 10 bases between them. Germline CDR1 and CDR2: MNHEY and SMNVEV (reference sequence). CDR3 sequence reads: CASSFGLTSPLHF. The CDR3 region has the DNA TGTGCCAGCAGTTTTGGGTTAACGTCACCCCTCCACTTT.

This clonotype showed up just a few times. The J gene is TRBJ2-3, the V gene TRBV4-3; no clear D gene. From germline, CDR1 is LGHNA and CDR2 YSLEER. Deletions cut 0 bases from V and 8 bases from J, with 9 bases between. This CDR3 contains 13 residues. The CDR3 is CASSQEVLRTQYF. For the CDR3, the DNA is TGCGCCAGCAGCCAAGAAGTTCTGCGTACGCAGTATTTT.

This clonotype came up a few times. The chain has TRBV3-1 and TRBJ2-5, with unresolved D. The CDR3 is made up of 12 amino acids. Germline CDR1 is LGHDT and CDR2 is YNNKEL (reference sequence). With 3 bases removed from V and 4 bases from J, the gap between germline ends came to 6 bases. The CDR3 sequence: CASSQGSETQYF. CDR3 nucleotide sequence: TGTGCCAGCAGCCAGGGTTCAGAGACCCAGTACTTC.

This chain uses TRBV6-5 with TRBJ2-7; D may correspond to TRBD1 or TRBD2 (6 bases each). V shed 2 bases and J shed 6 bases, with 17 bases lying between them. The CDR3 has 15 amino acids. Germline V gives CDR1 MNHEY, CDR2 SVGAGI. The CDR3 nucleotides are TGTGCCAGCAGTTACAAAGGGACACCCGGGGGCGAGCAGTACTTC. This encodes CASSYKGTPGGEQYF.

The CDR3 DNA is TGTGCCAGCAGTGAAGGACTAAAGGGGACAGATACGCAGTATTTT. Protein product: CASSEGLKGTDTQYF. V usage is TRBV6-4 and J usage is TRBJ2-3; maybe TRBD2 (6 bases). Germline V gene sequence: CDR1 MRHNA, CDR2 SNTAGT. The CDR3 length is 15 residues. V was cut by 3 bases and J by 3 bases, with 13 bases left in between.

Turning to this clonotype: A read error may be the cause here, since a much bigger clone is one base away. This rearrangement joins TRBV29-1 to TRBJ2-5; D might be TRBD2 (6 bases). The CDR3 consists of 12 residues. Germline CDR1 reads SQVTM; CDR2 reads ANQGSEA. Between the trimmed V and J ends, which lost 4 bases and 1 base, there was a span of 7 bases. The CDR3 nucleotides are TGCAGCGTTGGCGGGGTCCAAGAGACCCAGTACTTC. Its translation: CSVGGVQETQYF.

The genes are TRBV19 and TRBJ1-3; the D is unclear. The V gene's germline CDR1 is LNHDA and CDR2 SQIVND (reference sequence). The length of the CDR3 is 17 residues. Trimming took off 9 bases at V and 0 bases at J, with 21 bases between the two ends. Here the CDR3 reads CASVDSAGRFSGNTIYF. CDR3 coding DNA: TGTGCCAGCGTCGACTCCGCCGGACGGTTCTCTGGAAACACCATATATTTT.

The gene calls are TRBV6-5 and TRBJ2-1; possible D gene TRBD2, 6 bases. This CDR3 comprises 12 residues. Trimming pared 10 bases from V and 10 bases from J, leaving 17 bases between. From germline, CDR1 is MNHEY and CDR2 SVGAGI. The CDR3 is CATAGNAGEQFF. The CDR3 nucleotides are TGTGCCACTGCGGGGAATGCAGGAGAGCAGTTCTTC.

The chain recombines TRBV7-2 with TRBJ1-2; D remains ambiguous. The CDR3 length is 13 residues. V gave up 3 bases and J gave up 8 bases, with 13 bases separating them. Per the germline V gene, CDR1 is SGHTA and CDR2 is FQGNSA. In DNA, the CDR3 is TGTGCCAGCAGCTTGGAGTTCCAGAGGGGCTACACCTTC. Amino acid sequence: CASSLEFQRGYTF.

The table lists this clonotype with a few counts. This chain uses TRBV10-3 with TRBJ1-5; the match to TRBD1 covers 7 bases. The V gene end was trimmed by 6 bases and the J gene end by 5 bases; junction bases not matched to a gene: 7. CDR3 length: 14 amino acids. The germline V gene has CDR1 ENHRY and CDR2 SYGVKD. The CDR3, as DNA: TGTGCCATCAGCCTGACAGGGAAGGATCAGCCCCAGCATTTT. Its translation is CAISLTGKDQPQHF.

The CDR3 loop reads CASSPRPEYTNYGYTF. Written as DNA, the CDR3 is TGTGCCAGCAGCCCCCGACCGGAATACACTAACTATGGCTACACCTTC. The V and J genes are TRBV5-6 and TRBJ1-2; D is uncertain. The CDR3 extends over 16 amino acids. With 4 bases removed from V and 0 bases from J, the gap between germline ends came to 16 bases. In germline, CDR1 is SGHDT, CDR2 YYEEEE.

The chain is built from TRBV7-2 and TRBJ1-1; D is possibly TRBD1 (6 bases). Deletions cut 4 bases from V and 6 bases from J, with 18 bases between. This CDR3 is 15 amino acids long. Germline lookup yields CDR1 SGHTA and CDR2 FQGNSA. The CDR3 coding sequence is TGTGCCAGCAGCTACCGACAGGTCGGCAGCTCTGAAGCTTTCTTT. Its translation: CASSYRQVGSSEAFF.

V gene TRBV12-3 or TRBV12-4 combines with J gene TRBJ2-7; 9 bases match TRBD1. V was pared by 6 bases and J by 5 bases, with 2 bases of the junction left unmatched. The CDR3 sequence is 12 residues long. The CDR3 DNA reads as TGTGCCAGCAGGACAGGGGGGAACGAGCAGTACTTC. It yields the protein CASRTGGNEQYF.

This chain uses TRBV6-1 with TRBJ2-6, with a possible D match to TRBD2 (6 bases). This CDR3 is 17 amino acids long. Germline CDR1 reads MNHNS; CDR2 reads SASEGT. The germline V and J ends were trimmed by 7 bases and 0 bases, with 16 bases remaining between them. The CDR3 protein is CASKPSEGISGANVLTF. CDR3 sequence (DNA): TGTGCCAGCAAACCCTCGGAGGGGATCTCTGGGGCCAACGTCCTGACTTTC.

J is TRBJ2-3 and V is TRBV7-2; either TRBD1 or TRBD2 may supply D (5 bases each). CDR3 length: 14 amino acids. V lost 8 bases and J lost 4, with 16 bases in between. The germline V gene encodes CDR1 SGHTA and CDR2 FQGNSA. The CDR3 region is CASELRRGADTQYF. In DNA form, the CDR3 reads TGTGCCAGCGAACTGCGCCGGGGCGCAGATACGCAGTATTTT.

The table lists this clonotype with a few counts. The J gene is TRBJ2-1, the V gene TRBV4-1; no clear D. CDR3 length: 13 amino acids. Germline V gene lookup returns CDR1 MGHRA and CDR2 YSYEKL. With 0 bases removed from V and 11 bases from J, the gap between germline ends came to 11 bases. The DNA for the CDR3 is TGCGCCAGCAGCCAAGATCTAAGCCAGAAGCAGTTCTTC. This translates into CASSQDLSQKQFF.